Below, one T cell receptor beta chain is given with its context. Its antigen remains unknown. This specimen comes from a study of T cell responses to AZD1222 COVID-19 vaccine. Some clones are missing from TCRdb's copy, which holds only in-frame ones; the method was immunoSEQ multiplex PCR. Of 210,000 or so clones in the sample, approximately 94% were seen once. Regarding the study as a whole: The study identified only 6 or 7 AZD1222 recipients as seropositive at baseline. Repertoires were sampled only after the peak T cell response. Most donors were white British and more were female, and clonal diversity was possibly underestimated. Spike was spanned by vaccine-associated CD4 TCRs, with dominance at 160-218 and 743-854.

Trimming removed 4 bases from V and 0 bases from J; junction bases left unmatched: 4. Germline CDR1 and CDR2: SGHTA and FQGNSA. The CDR3 loop spans 15 amino acids. The chain carries TRBV7-2 and TRBJ2-3, with 7 bases fitting TRBD1. The TCR originated in an adult who received the MenACWY meningococcal vaccine as a control. This material consisted of peripheral blood, taken 28 days after the second dose of the MenACWY control vaccine. Here the CDR3 reads CASSWRTGSTDTQYF. The CDR3 region has the DNA TGTGCCAGCAGCTGGCGGACAGGAAGCACAGATACGCAGTATTTT.